Following are 3 T cell receptor beta chains from one sample sequenced in a study of T cell changes during pregnancy in multiple sclerosis. Assay used: immunoSEQ multiplex PCR; TCRdb lists only in-frame clones, some missing. The profile shows more than 35,000 clones, over 85% of them singletons. Specimen: CD4+ T cells from peripheral blood mononuclear cells, collected before pregnancy. The receptor source for this set is a female donor with multiple sclerosis, enrolled in a pregnancy study.

The J gene is TRBJ1-6, the V gene TRBV7-9, with D tentatively TRBD1 (6 bases). This CDR3 is 15 amino acids long. Between the trimmed V and J ends, which lost 3 bases and 3 bases, there was a span of 9 bases. Germline V gives CDR1 SEHNR, CDR2 FQNEAQ (reference sequence). DNA for the CDR3: TGTGCCAGCAGCTTCCGGGACAACTATAATTCACCCCTCCACTTT. Its translation is CASSFRDNYNSPLHF.

J is TRBJ2-1 and V is TRBV18; a possible D gene is TRBD1 (6 bases). Per the germline V gene, CDR1 is KGHSH and CDR2 is LQKENI. Trimming stripped 3 bases from V and 9 bases from J, with 15 bases between. This CDR3 is 14 amino acids long. The CDR3 region has the DNA TGTGCCAGCTCACCGCTCTTGGGGGCGGGTGAGCAGTTCTTC. Its translation is CASSPLLGAGEQFF.

This chain joins TRBV7-2 and TRBJ2-3, with D unclear. In germline, CDR1 is SGHTA, CDR2 FQGNSA. The CDR3 spans 16 residues. Trimming left V 1 base short and J 4 bases short, with 15 bases between. This CDR3 is CASSLVPTNGPDTQYF. The CDR3 DNA reads TGTGCCAGCAGCTTAGTACCCACGAATGGGCCAGATACGCAGTATTTT.